What follows are 6 T cell receptor beta chains derived from one specimen sequenced in a study of human T cells and chemical hapten exposure. Time point denoted: patch test 1, 2 weeks after DPC sensitization. Treatment described: therapeutic diphenylcyclopropenone sensitization with weekly scalp DPC. From the RACE reads, TCRdb called clonotypes with MiXCR, one entry per CDR3 protein. The sample records approximately 70,000 distinct CDR3 sequences, approximately 9.8% being singletons. This specimen consisted of whole blood, obtained in connection with sensitization to the hapten diphenylcyclopropenone (DPC). The receptor set was obtained from a woman in her 40s with alopecia areata. Some clones in this sample may be carry-over from other donors' samples.

This chain links TRBV28 with TRBJ2-2; D uncertain. The ends were cut back, 6 bases at V and 1 base at J, with 12 bases in the middle. CDR3 length: 15 residues. The germline V gene has CDR1 MDHEN and CDR2 SYDVKM. The CDR3 nucleotides are TGTGCCAGCAGGAAAGGACGCTGGAACACCGGGGAGCTGTTTTTT. Protein product: CASRKGRWNTGELFF. The entire variable domain, with the rest obtained from reference TRBV28 and TRBJ2-2, is as follows: DVKVTQSSRYLVKRTGEKVFLECVQDMDHENMFWYRQDPGLGLRLIYFSYDVKMKEKGDIPEGYSVSREKKERFSLILESASTNQTSMYLCASRKGRWNTGELFFGEGSRLTVL.

Concerning this clonotype: One base away lies a much larger clone, so this may be a sequencing read error. The rearrangement uses TRBV7-2 and TRBJ1-2; 7 positions agree with TRBD1. CDR1 is SGHTA and CDR2 is FQGNSA in the germline V gene. The CDR3 consists of 12 residues. For the CDR3, the DNA is TGTGCCAGCAGCTGGGACAGTTATGGCTACGCCTTC. Its translation is CASSWDSYGYAF.

There are many counts of this clonotype. The chain is built from TRBV15 and TRBJ2-7; 8 bases are shared with TRBD1. Germline V gene data show CDR1 as LNHNV and CDR2 as YYDKDF (reference sequence). After removal of 0 bases from V and 2 bases from J, the junction contained 6 bases not matched to a gene. The CDR3 runs 16 residues. CDR3 sequence reads: CATSRDGGRGPYEQYF. DNA of the CDR3: TGTGCCACCAGCAGAGATGGTGGCAGGGGGCCCTACGAGCAGTACTTC.

This clonotype came up many times. This sequence joins TRBV7-2 and TRBJ2-5; the match to TRBD2 covers 7 bases. The J segment lost 3 bases and the V segment lost 1 base, leaving 5 bases of the junction unmatched. The CDR3 runs 15 residues. Germline values: CDR1 SGHTA, CDR2 FQGNSA. The CDR3 loop reads CASSLGWAGEETQYF. CDR3 sequence (DNA): TGTGCCAGCAGCTTAGGATGGGCGGGGGAAGAGACCCAGTACTTC.

This clonotype was counted only a few times. This rearrangement joins TRBV10-1 to TRBJ1-1, with D possibly being TRBD1 (5 bases). The CDR3 loop spans 13 amino acids. Between the trimmed V and J ends, which lost 7 bases and 4 bases, there was a span of 13 bases. Germline lookup yields CDR1 WNHNN and CDR2 SYGVQD (reference sequence). The CDR3 protein is CASNVRVGTEAFF. The CDR3 region has the DNA TGCGCCAGCAACGTCAGGGTGGGCACTGAAGCTTTCTTT.

This clonotype was detected ten times or more. V gene TRBV12-3 or TRBV12-4 combines with J gene TRBJ2-7; D is uncertain. The CDR3 is 11 residues long. Trimming shortened V by 6 bases and J by 2 bases, and 5 bases separated the two germline ends. CDR3 in amino acids: CASRATYEQYF. CDR3 DNA: TGTGCCAGCAGGGCAACCTACGAGCAGTACTTC.